This entry lists 32 T cell receptor beta chains sequenced from one sample in a study of early T cells in non-severe SARS-CoV-2 infection. TCRdb analysed the 5' RACE reads with MiXCR anew, one entry per CDR3 protein. The sample holds 50,000 to 75,000 distinct CDR3 sequences, more than 10% seen once. Sequenced material: whole blood, taken at baseline. These receptors were obtained from an adult who was a healthcare worker with PCR-confirmed SARS-CoV-2 infection or an uninfected control (not recorded which). The donor label of this sample is uncertain.

The rearrangement uses TRBV7-8 and TRBJ1-1, with no clear D. Germline CDR1 is SGHVS and CDR2 is FQNEAQ. Trimming shortened V by 1 base and J by 2 bases, and 11 bases separated the two germline ends. There are 15 residues in the CDR3. CDR3 sequence reads: CASSLVRQRNTEAFF. DNA for the CDR3: TGTGCCAGCAGCTTAGTACGTCAGCGAAACACTGAAGCTTTCTTT.

This clonotype has a count of ten or more. As DNA, the CDR3 is TGTGCCACCAGCAGAGATAAGGGGAATAGCAATCAGCCCCAGCATTTT. It specifies CATSRDKGNSNQPQHF. The rearrangement links TRBV15 to TRBJ1-5; tentatively, D is TRBD1 (5 bases). The germline gives CDR1 LNHNV, CDR2 YYDKDF (reference sequence). V was trimmed by 0 bases and J by 0 bases, leaving 9 bases between them. This CDR3 has 16 amino acids.

This chain links TRBV6-2 or TRBV6-3 with TRBJ2-5; perhaps TRBD1 as D (6 bases). This CDR3 is 14 amino acids long. The germline CDR1 and CDR2 sequences are MNHEY and SVGEGT. Between the trimmed V and J ends, which lost 0 bases and 4 bases, there was a span of 9 bases. The CDR3 coding sequence is TGTGCCAGCAGTTACTCGGGGGCGACAGAGACCCAGTACTTC. It codes for CASSYSGATETQYF.

The V call is TRBV20-1, the J call TRBJ1-1; D is unclear. In germline, CDR1 is DFQATT, CDR2 SNEGSKA (reference sequence). This CDR3 comprises 11 residues. V was pared by 8 bases and J by 0 bases, with 7 bases between. CDR3 sequence: CSLLLNTEAFF. The DNA of the CDR3 is TGCAGTCTCCTCTTGAACACTGAAGCTTTCTTT.

The rearrangement joins TRBV12-2 to TRBJ2-2; the DNA was not used to check the table's D call, TRBD2. TRBV12-2 is shown as a pseudogene. The CDR3 runs 15 residues. CDR3 in amino acids: CASRPPSGRTGELFF. The CDR3 DNA reads TGTGCAAGTCGCCCCCCTAGCGGAAGGACCGGGGAGCTGTTTTTT.

This clonotype came up a few times. The chain couples TRBV12-3 or TRBV12-4 to TRBJ2-3; D is possibly TRBD1 (5 bases). Trimming took off 7 bases at V and 2 bases at J, with 16 bases between the two ends. The CDR3 covers 15 residues. CDR3 in amino acids: CASTRQSSPTDTQYF. The CDR3 DNA follows: TGTGCCAGCACCAGACAGTCCTCCCCCACAGATACGCAGTATTTT.

A few counts support this clonotype. The rearrangement joins TRBV2 to TRBJ1-5, with 8 bases lining up with TRBD1. Trimming cost V 7 bases and J 7 bases; bases outside gene matches: 6. The V gene's germline CDR1 is SNHLY and CDR2 FYNNEI. The CDR3 is 13 amino acids. The CDR3: CASTETGDQPQHF. In DNA form, the CDR3 reads TGTGCCAGCACCGAGACAGGGGACCAGCCCCAGCATTTT.

This clonotype was seen a handful of times. This sequence joins TRBV12-3 or TRBV12-4 and TRBJ2-3; a possible D gene is TRBD2 (5 bases). The CDR3 length is 16 residues. The V end was cut by 2 bases, the J end by 0 bases, with 12 bases between. CDR3 coding DNA: TGTGCCAGCAGTTTATCCGGTAGGACTAGCACAGATACGCAGTATTTT. Residues: CASSLSGRTSTDTQYF.

The sample holds a few counts of this clonotype. The chain links TRBV14 to TRBJ2-2; D is unclear. The CDR3 is 14 amino acids. Germline-derived CDR1 and CDR2 are SGHDN and FVKESK. V was clipped by 4 bases and J by 11 bases, with 17 bases between them. CDR3 nucleotides: TGTGCCAGCAGCCTTATGAGAGCCCGTCACGAGCTGTTTTTT. Translation gives CASSLMRARHELFF. The full variable domain, with the rest looked up from reference TRBV14 and TRBJ2-2, is EAGVTQFPSHSVIEKGQTVTLRCDPISGHDNLYWYRRVMGKEIKFLLHFVKESKQDESGMPNNRFLAERTGGTYSTLKVQPAELEDSGVYFCASSLMRARHELFFGEGSRLTVL.

The chain joins TRBV12-3 or TRBV12-4 to TRBJ2-5; either TRBD1 or TRBD2 may fit D (5 bases each). Trimming took 6 bases from V and 6 from J, leaving 20 bases between them. The CDR3 is made up of 15 amino acids. DNA of the CDR3: TGTGCCAGCAGAAACTCGATGTTGGGACGGAAGACCCAGTACTTC. It specifies CASRNSMLGRKTQYF.

This clonotype was counted between two and nine times. This sequence joins TRBV18 and TRBJ2-3; D gene ambiguous. The ends were cut back, 3 bases at V and 3 bases at J, with 4 bases in the middle. In germline, CDR1 is KGHSH, CDR2 LQKENI. The CDR3 contains 12 residues. The CDR3: CASSPRTDTQYF. In DNA, the CDR3 is TGTGCCAGCTCACCGCGTACAGATACGCAGTATTTT.

This clonotype came up a few times. The rearrangement uses TRBV10-1 and TRBJ2-5; perhaps TRBD1 as D (6 bases). Germline loops: CDR1 WNHNN, CDR2 SYGVQD (reference sequence). There are 14 residues in the CDR3. V was cut by 2 bases and J by 0 bases, with 7 bases left in between. This CDR3 reads CASSERTDQETQYF. The CDR3, as DNA: TGCGCCAGCAGTGAGAGGACAGACCAAGAGACCCAGTACTTC.

This clonotype was found many times. The genes are TRBV20-1 and TRBJ2-7; the match to TRBD1 covers 9 bases. CDR1 and CDR2 from the germline V gene are DFQATT and SNEGSKA (reference sequence). V lost 5 bases, J lost 2 bases, and 7 bases stayed unmatched. The CDR3 sequence is 14 residues long. The CDR3 loop reads CSASRGTGPYEQYV. Written as DNA, the CDR3 is TGCAGTGCTTCCCGTGGGACAGGGCCCTACGAGCAGTACGTC.

J is TRBJ2-2 and V is TRBV7-3, with 9 bases lining up with TRBD1. Trimming at V came to 5 bases and at J to 4 bases, leaving 2 bases not matched to a gene. From germline, CDR1 is SGHTA and CDR2 FQGTGA. The CDR3 loop spans 14 amino acids. The CDR3 spells CASSTGQGTGELFF. CDR3 nucleotide sequence: TGTGCCAGCAGCACGGGACAGGGCACCGGGGAGCTGTTTTTT.

This clonotype has ten or more counts. Written as DNA, the CDR3 is TGTGCCAGCAGCCCACAGGGGACCTATAATTCACCCCTCCACTTT. Its translation is CASSPQGTYNSPLHF. The chain uses TRBV7-9 and TRBJ1-6, with 7 bases aligning to TRBD1. The CDR3 totals 15 residues. Germline values: CDR1 SEHNR, CDR2 FQNEAQ (reference sequence). V was pared by 5 bases and J by 2 bases, with 3 bases of the junction left unmatched.

The rearrangement uses TRBV28 and TRBJ1-5; D perhaps matches TRBD1 (5 bases). Germline V CDR1 and CDR2: MDHEN, SYDVKM. The V and J ends lost 8 bases and 5 bases respectively, with 16 bases between them. The CDR3 has 14 amino acids. The CDR3 loop is CASRGSQTHQPQHF. CDR3 sequence (DNA): TGTGCCAGCCGGGGCAGTCAAACCCATCAGCCCCAGCATTTT.

This clonotype has only a few counts. The chain recombines TRBV6-1 with TRBJ2-7; a possible D gene is TRBD1 (5 bases). The CDR3 covers 13 residues. Trimming left V 5 bases short and J 6 bases short, with 14 bases between. The germline V gene has CDR1 MNHNS and CDR2 SASEGT. The CDR3 region is CASSRRVESEQYV. CDR3 sequence (DNA): TGTGCCAGCAGTCGCAGGGTAGAGAGCGAGCAGTACGTC.

The genes are TRBV7-3 and TRBJ2-1, with a weak D call TRBD2 (5 bases). The V and J ends lost 4 bases and 10 bases respectively, with 14 bases between them. CDR1 and CDR2 from the germline V gene are SGHTA and FQGTGA. This CDR3 comprises 13 residues. CDR3 sequence (DNA): TGTGCCAGCAGCTCCGCCCCTCGCGGGGAGCAGTTCTTC. Its protein is CASSSAPRGEQFF.

V is TRBV28 and J is TRBJ2-7; 7 positions agree with TRBD1. CDR3 length equals 14 residues. Trimming at V came to 7 bases and at J to 7 bases, leaving 13 bases not matched to a gene. Germline V gives CDR1 MDHEN, CDR2 SYDVKM. The CDR3 nucleotides are TGTGCCAGCAAAAACAGGGGAGTCAATTCTGAGCAGTACGTC. Protein: CASKNRGVNSEQYV.

The V call is TRBV7-3, the J call TRBJ2-1, with 7 bases aligning to TRBD1. Germline V gives CDR1 SGHTA, CDR2 FQGTGA. With V trimmed by 1 base and J by 0 bases, 3 bases remained unmatched. The CDR3 extends over 16 amino acids. For the CDR3, the DNA is TGTGCCAGCAGCTTAATGGCAGGGGGCTCCTACAATGAGCAGTTCTTC. Encoded protein: CASSLMAGGSYNEQFF.

This clonotype came up many times. The chain has TRBV6-1 and TRBJ2-7; 10 nucleotides agree with TRBD2. This CDR3 contains 15 residues. The germline CDR1 and CDR2 sequences are MNHNS and SASEGT. J gave up 2 bases and V 2 bases, and 3 bases lay outside the gene matches. The CDR3 nucleotides are TGTGCCAGCAGTGAATTAGCGGGGGGACCCTACGAGCAGTACGTC. It is translated as CASSELAGGPYEQYV.

In its sample, this clonotype was seen a few times. The chain couples TRBV18 to TRBJ1-2; tentative D call: TRBD1 (6 bases). This CDR3 is 16 amino acids long. CDR1 is KGHSH and CDR2 is LQKENI in the germline V gene. Trimming took 4 bases from V and 4 from J, leaving 19 bases between them. Here the CDR3 DNA reads TGTGCCAGCTCACGAACCGGGACATCCACCTTCTATGGCTACACCTTC. Translation gives CASSRTGTSTFYGYTF.

At least ten counts were recorded for this clonotype. This sequence joins TRBV24-1 and TRBJ2-1; D ambiguous. Per the germline V gene, CDR1 is KGHDR and CDR2 is SFDVKD. The CDR3 totals 15 residues. V dropped 3 bases and J dropped 4 bases, with 12 bases sitting between them. The chain's CDR3 is CATSDAKRRYNEQFF. CDR3 nucleotides: TGTGCCACCAGTGATGCAAAGCGCCGGTACAATGAGCAGTTCTTC.

This clonotype was recorded a few times. CDR3 bases: TGTGCCAGCAGAATTAATCCGGGACAGGGGAACACCGGGGAGCTGTTTTTT. Translation: CASRINPGQGNTGELFF. The genes are TRBV12-3 or TRBV12-4 and TRBJ2-2, with TRBD1 identical over 9 bases. Unmatched junction bases numbered 9, after V lost 6 bases and J lost 1 base. The CDR3 consists of 17 residues.

CDR3 sequence: CSATGQGNYGYTF. CDR3 sequence (DNA): TGCAGTGCTACCGGGCAGGGGAACTATGGCTACACCTTC. V and J are TRBV20-1 and TRBJ1-2, with a weak D call TRBD1 (6 bases). Germline lookup yields CDR1 DFQATT and CDR2 SNEGSKA (reference sequence). The length of the CDR3 is 13 residues. V lost 4 bases and J lost 2, with 11 bases in between.

Here the CDR3 reads CASSQFIGVNEQFF. The CDR3 coding sequence is TGTGCCAGCAGCCAGTTCATCGGGGTTAATGAGCAGTTCTTC. The rearrangement joins TRBV14 to TRBJ2-1; tentative D call: TRBD2 (5 bases). CDR1 SGHDN and CDR2 FVKESK come from the germline V gene. V dropped 3 bases and J dropped 7 bases, with 13 bases sitting between them. This CDR3 contains 14 residues.

The sample holds many counts of this clonotype. The chain is built from TRBV12-3 or TRBV12-4 and TRBJ1-5; D ambiguous. V was trimmed by 5 bases and J by 0 bases, leaving 11 bases between them. The CDR3 loop spans 15 amino acids. This chain's CDR3 is CASSPLQYSNQPQHF. The CDR3 coding sequence is TGTGCCAGCAGTCCGCTCCAGTATAGCAATCAGCCCCAGCATTTT.

The rearrangement joins TRBV18 to TRBJ2-1; 11 nucleotides agree with TRBD2. V lost 6 bases to trimming and J lost 5 bases; unmatched junction nucleotides: 12. Germline loops: CDR1 KGHSH, CDR2 LQKENI. The CDR3 is 17 residues long. Here the CDR3 reads CASSPNLAGGPNNEQFF. The CDR3 nucleotides are TGTGCCAGCTCCCCGAATCTAGCGGGGGGACCAAACAATGAGCAGTTCTTC.

This clonotype was picked up a small number of times. This chain uses TRBV11-2 with TRBJ2-3; 7 nucleotides line up with TRBD2. Germline V gene data show CDR1 as SGHAT and CDR2 as FQNNGV. V shed 5 bases and J 2 bases; nucleotides not matched to a gene: 4. The CDR3 loop spans 14 amino acids. CDR3: CASSISGNTDTQYF. The CDR3 nucleotides read TGTGCCAGCAGCATCAGCGGGAACACAGATACGCAGTATTTT.

Only a few counts were recorded for this clonotype. The CDR3 reads CSAMGRGAETQYF. CDR3 DNA: TGCAGTGCTATGGGGCGGGGGGCAGAGACCCAGTACTTC. The chain joins TRBV20-1 to TRBJ2-5; 8 bases match TRBD2. V was clipped by 4 bases and J by 4 bases; unmatched bases: 5. Germline loops: CDR1 DFQATT, CDR2 SNEGSKA (reference sequence). The CDR3 runs to 13 residues.

This clonotype was counted ten times or more. The V and J genes are TRBV6-1 and TRBJ1-2, with D unresolved. There are 17 residues in the CDR3. Trimming left V 1 base short and J 5 bases short, with 20 bases between. In germline, CDR1 is MNHNS, CDR2 SASEGT. The CDR3 sequence is CASSEEGSGNPSYGYTF. CDR3 sequence (DNA): TGTGCCAGCAGTGAAGAGGGTTCGGGGAACCCTAGTTATGGCTACACCTTC.

This clonotype has a handful of counts. V and J are TRBV27 and TRBJ1-6; 9 bases map to TRBD1. The V gene's germline CDR1 is MNHEY and CDR2 SMNVEV (reference sequence). This CDR3 has 15 residues. Trimming removed 6 bases from V and 6 bases from J; junction bases left unmatched: 6. The CDR3 DNA reads TGTGCCAGCAGAGAACAGGGGGCTAGTAATTCACCCCTCCACTTT. Its protein is CASREQGASNSPLHF.